A single sample is the source of the 7 T cell receptor beta chains below, sequenced in a study of T-cell memory formation after mild COVID-19. TCRdb re-derived calls from the 5' RACE reads in MiXCR, one entry per CDR3 protein. In the table there are 120,000 to 150,000 distinct CDR3 sequences, 11% to 15% of which are singletons. Sequences were obtained from PBMCs or a T cell subset sorted from them (not recorded which). The receptor source for this set is an adult woman who had mild COVID-19 (a few samples of this study predate the infection). Cell type and time point are not known.

The V call is TRBV27, the J call TRBJ1-4; D remains ambiguous. The CDR3 spans 13 residues. The ends were cut back, 3 bases at V and 6 bases at J, with 8 bases in the middle. From germline, CDR1 is MNHEY and CDR2 SMNVEV (reference sequence). CDR3 region: CASSLRWDEKLFF. The CDR3 DNA reads as TGTGCCAGCAGTTTGAGATGGGATGAAAAACTGTTTTTT.

This clonotype was observed a handful of times. The chain carries TRBV29-1 and TRBJ2-7; 7 bases are shared with TRBD1. From germline, CDR1 is SQVTM and CDR2 ANQGSEA. The CDR3 covers 15 residues. The ends lost 7 bases at V and 0 bases at J; junction bases unmatched: 12. CDR3 DNA: TGCAGCGCGTTCTTGAGACAGGGAAGCTCCTACGAGCAGTACTTC. Protein: CSAFLRQGSSYEQYF.

This clonotype was seen more than once but under ten times. The J gene is TRBJ2-1, the V gene TRBV7-9, with 7 bases identical to TRBD2. This CDR3 is built from 15 residues. Germline trimming cut 4 bases from V and 10 bases from J; bases unmatched to any gene: 13. The germline gives CDR1 SEHNR, CDR2 FQNEAQ (reference sequence). The CDR3 sequence is CASSSGLGDSGEQFF. In DNA form, the CDR3 reads TGTGCCAGCAGCTCAGGACTAGGGGACTCTGGAGAGCAGTTCTTC.

CDR3 coding DNA: TGTGCCAGTATTACGGATGCCACCGGGGAGCTGTTTTTT. Amino acid sequence: CASITDATGELFF. The chain is built from TRBV19 and TRBJ2-2; D is unresolved. Germline V gene lookup returns CDR1 LNHDA and CDR2 SQIVND (reference sequence). With 7 bases removed from V and 4 bases from J, the gap between germline ends came to 10 bases. The length of the CDR3 is 13 residues.

This clonotype turned up a few times. The chain links TRBV20-1 to TRBJ2-7; D is unresolved. The germline V and J ends were trimmed by 6 bases and 0 bases, with 6 bases remaining between them. This CDR3 spans 11 amino acids. Germline CDR1 and CDR2: DFQATT and SNEGSKA (reference sequence). The CDR3 DNA sequence: TGCAGTGCCGGAAGCTCCTACGAGCAGTACTTC. Translation: CSAGSSYEQYF.

This clonotype has just a few counts. The genes are TRBV12-3 or TRBV12-4 and TRBJ2-7; D perhaps matches TRBD1 (6 bases). The CDR3 has 15 residues. V lost 3 bases to trimming and J lost 3 bases, with 15 bases between them. CDR3 DNA: TGTGCCAGCAGTTTTCGGACAGCTCACCGCTACGAGCAGTACTTC. Protein: CASSFRTAHRYEQYF.

The gene calls are TRBV9 and TRBJ1-2, with 10 bases identical to TRBD1. Trimming took 0 bases from V and 1 from J; bases not matched to a gene: 3. The germline V gene encodes CDR1 SGDLS and CDR2 YYNGEE. This CDR3 has 16 amino acids. CDR3 sequence: CASSVGGQGVNYGYTF. Here the CDR3 DNA reads TGTGCCAGCAGCGTAGGAGGACAGGGGGTTAACTATGGCTACACCTTC.